Listed here is a single T cell receptor beta chain. There are many counts of this clone. Its antigen is currently not known. No clone much larger than this one lies a single base away; base qualities are absent. These data come from a study of blood T cell repertoires in COVID-19 (dated by TCRdb to the early 2020s). Context from the whole study: Collaborator samples came from the United States, Italy and Spain and covered acute and convalescent phases of COVID-19. The sample metadata nearly always contained a de-identified subject ID, COVID-19 status, age in years and sex. The prospective study material was composed of cDNA or gDNA derived from T cells, B-cell-depleted T cells, or PBMCs. Samples came from the ongoing ImmuneRACE study (first 160 participants) plus 1,254 subjects from 6 global collaborators. The repertoires were released in a freely available public database meant as a resource for research on the immune response to SARS-CoV-2. The dataset comprised deeply sampled blood TCRbeta repertoires from subjects exposed to, actively infected with, or recovered from COVID-19. Where available, HLA class I and class II types were taken from metadata supplied by the sample provider and were not determined by assay-based typing. Here is what the overall study found, with its caveats: The quantity of clinical and demographic metadata differed by source and by participant and was supplied without curation.

The CDR3 covers 15 residues, taking in both the cysteine and the phenylalanine. Only the CDR3 DNA is retained, 45 bases long and in frame from the first base. V lost 6 bases and J lost 12 bases, and the count of bases not matched to a germline gene is 16. The germline V gene (reference sequence) specifies MNHEY as CDR1 and SMNVEV as CDR2. Each collaborating institution followed its own protocols to collect whole blood in K2EDTA tubes. For TCRbeta analysis, collaborator samples were shipped as frozen whole blood, as isolated PBMCs, or as DNA extracted from either sample type. TCRbeta CDR3 regions were amplified from genomic DNA using the immunoSEQ Assay, a bias-controlled multiplex PCR. The published analysis was carried out like this. The number of nucleated cells in each sample was estimated by amplification of reference gene primers within the assay. To quantify the absolute abundance of each unique TCRbeta CDR3 rearrangement, sequence reads were collapsed and filtered. Productive Simpson clonality was computed per sample as the square root of Simpson's diversity index over productive rearrangements. The table comes from immuneACCESS by way of TCRdb, which keeps in-frame sequences with V and J called. Part of the clones is missing from these tables; in studies checked, under half for an unresolved V gene and the rest for unknown reasons. Clone size and V and J calls were adopted from that table, with D and trimming inferred from the DNA. The sample records some 260,000 clones, around three quarters of which are singletons. Of the sample, about 3.5% falls within the top ten clones.

This sequence originates from a woman over 75 with acute or convalescent COVID-19. The sample was peripheral blood. The V gene is TRBV27 and the J gene is TRBJ2-1; 8 middle bases align to TRBD2. In nucleotide form, the sequence is TGTGCCAGCAGCCCCTATAGCGGCCACAGCGGGGGGCAGTTCTTC. Its product reads: CASSPYSGHSGGQFF.